The clone carrying this TCR beta chain occurred once. This sample was taken from a study of cytomegalovirus exposure and HLA in healthy donors. The PCR ran on 60 Vbeta and 13 Jbeta primers. Here immunoSEQ multiplex PCR was the method, and the copy in TCRdb shows in-frame clones only, minus some. The sample lists approximately 150,000 clones, around 78% occurring once. The CDR3 spans 15 residues. V was cut by 2 bases and J by 0 bases, with 12 bases left in between. Germline V CDR1 and CDR2: SGDLS, YYNGEE. This chain joins TRBV9 and TRBJ2-7; tentatively, D is TRBD2 (6 bases). The sequenced sample consisted of PBMCs. The TCR originated in a woman aged 45-65 years in good health and CMV-seropositive. The CDR3 loop is CASSVGEASSYEQYF. CDR3 in DNA: TGTGCCAGCAGCGTGGGGGAGGCGAGCTCCTACGAGCAGTACTTC.